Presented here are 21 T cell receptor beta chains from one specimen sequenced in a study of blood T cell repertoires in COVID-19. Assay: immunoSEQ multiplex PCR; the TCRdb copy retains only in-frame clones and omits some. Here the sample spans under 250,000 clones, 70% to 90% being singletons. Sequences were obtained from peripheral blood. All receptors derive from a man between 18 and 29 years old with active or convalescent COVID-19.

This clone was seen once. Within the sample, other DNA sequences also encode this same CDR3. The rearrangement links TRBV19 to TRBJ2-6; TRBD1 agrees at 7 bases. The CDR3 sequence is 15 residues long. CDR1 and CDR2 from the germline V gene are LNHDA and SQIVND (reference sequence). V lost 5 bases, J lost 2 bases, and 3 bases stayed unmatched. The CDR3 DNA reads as TGTGCCAGTAGTGACGACAGGGCTGGGGCCAACGTCCTGACTTTC. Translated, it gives CASSDDRAGANVLTF.

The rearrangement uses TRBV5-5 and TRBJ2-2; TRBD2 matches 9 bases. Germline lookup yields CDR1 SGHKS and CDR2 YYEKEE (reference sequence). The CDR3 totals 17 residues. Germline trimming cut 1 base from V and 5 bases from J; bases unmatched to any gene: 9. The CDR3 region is CASSLRLAVLGTGELFF. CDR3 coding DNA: TGTGCCAGCAGCTTGAGACTAGCGGTACTAGGAACCGGGGAGCTGTTTTTT.

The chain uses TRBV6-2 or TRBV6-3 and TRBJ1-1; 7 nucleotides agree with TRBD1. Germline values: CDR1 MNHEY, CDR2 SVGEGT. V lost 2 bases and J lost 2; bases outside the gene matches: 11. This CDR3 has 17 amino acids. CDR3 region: CASSYNLWDSLNTEAFF. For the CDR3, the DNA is TGTGCCAGCAGTTACAACTTATGGGACAGTCTTAACACTGAAGCTTTCTTT.

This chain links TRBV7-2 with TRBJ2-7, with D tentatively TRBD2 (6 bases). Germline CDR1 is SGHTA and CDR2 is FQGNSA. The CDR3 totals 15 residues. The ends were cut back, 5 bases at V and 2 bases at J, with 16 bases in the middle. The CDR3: CASSPRQAGTYEQYF. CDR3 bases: TGTGCCAGCAGCCCCCGGCAGGCGGGGACCTACGAGCAGTACTTC. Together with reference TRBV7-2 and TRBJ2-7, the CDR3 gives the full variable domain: GAGVSQSPSNKVTEKGKDVELRCDPISGHTALYWYRQSLGQGLEFLIYFQGNSAPDKSGLPSDRFSAERTGGSVSTLTIQRTQQEDSAVYLCASSPRQAGTYEQYFGPGTRLTVT.

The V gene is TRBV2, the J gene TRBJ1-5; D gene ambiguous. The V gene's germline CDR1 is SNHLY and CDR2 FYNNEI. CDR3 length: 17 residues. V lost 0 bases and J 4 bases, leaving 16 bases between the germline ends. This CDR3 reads CASSEASAMSPNQPQHF. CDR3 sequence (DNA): TGTGCCAGCAGTGAAGCGTCAGCGATGAGCCCAAATCAGCCCCAGCATTTT.

The CDR3 is CASSLVGVAGMLEQFF. The CDR3 nucleotides read TGTGCCAGCAGTTTAGTAGGAGTAGCGGGAATGCTTGAGCAGTTCTTC. The V call is TRBV28, the J call TRBJ2-1; 8 bases agree with TRBD2. Trimming removed 2 bases from V and 9 bases from J; junction bases left unmatched: 12. The CDR3 consists of 16 residues. The V gene's germline CDR1 is MDHEN and CDR2 SYDVKM. Full variable domain (outside the CDR3, taken from reference TRBV28 and TRBJ2-1): DVKVTQSSRYLVKRTGEKVFLECVQDMDHENMFWYRQDPGLGLRLIYFSYDVKMKEKGDIPEGYSVSREKKERFSLILESASTNQTSMYLCASSLVGVAGMLEQFFGPGTRLTVL.

The CDR3 DNA follows: TGTGCCAGCAGTCGGTTGACTAGCGGGAGTCCCGGGGAGCTGTTTTTT. Protein: CASSRLTSGSPGELFF. This chain joins TRBV6-6 and TRBJ2-2, with 12 bases identical to TRBD2. CDR3 length: 16 amino acids. CDR1 MNHNY and CDR2 SVGAGI come from the germline V gene (reference sequence). The trim removed 5 bases at V and 6 bases at J, leaving 7 bases unmatched.

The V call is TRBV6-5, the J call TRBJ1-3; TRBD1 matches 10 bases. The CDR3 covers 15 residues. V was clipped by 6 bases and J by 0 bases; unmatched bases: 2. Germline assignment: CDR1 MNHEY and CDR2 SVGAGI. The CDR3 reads CASSRQGASGNTIYF. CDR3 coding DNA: TGTGCCAGCAGCCGACAGGGGGCCTCTGGAAACACCATATATTTT.

CDR3 residues: CASSLTFYRGRDQPQHF. The CDR3 region has the DNA TGTGCCAGCAGTCTTACATTTTACAGGGGCCGGGATCAGCCCCAGCATTTT. V is TRBV27 and J is TRBJ1-5; 7 bases fit TRBD1. Trimming at V came to 5 bases and at J to 5 bases, leaving 15 bases not matched to a gene. CDR1 is MNHEY and CDR2 is SMNVEV in the germline V gene (reference sequence). The CDR3 length is 17 residues.

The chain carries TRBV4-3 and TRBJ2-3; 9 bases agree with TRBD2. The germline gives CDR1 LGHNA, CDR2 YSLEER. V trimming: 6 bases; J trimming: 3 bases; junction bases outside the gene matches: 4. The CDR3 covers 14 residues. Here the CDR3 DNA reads TGCGCCAGCAGGTCGGGACTAGCTACAGATACGCAGTATTTT. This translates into CASRSGLATDTQYF.

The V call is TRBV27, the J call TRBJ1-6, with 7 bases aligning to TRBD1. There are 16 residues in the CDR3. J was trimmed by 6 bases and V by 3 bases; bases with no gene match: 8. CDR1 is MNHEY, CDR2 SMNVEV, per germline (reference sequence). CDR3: CASSLELGQVNSPLHF. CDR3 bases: TGTGCCAGCAGTTTGGAACTTGGACAGGTTAATTCACCCCTCCACTTT.

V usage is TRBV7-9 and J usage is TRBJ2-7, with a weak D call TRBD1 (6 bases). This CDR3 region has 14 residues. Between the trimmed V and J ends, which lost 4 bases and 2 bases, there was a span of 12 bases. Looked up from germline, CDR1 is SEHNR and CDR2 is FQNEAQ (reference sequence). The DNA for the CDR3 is TGTGCCAGCAGCTCGGAAGGGGGACCCTACGAGCAGTACTTC. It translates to CASSSEGGPYEQYF. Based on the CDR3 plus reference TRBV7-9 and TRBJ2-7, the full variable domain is DTGVSQNPRHKITKRGQNVTFRCDPISEHNRLYWYRQTLGQGPEFLTYFQNEAQLEKSRLLSDRFSAERPKGSFSTLEIQRTEQGDSAMYLCASSSEGGPYEQYFGPGTRLTVT.

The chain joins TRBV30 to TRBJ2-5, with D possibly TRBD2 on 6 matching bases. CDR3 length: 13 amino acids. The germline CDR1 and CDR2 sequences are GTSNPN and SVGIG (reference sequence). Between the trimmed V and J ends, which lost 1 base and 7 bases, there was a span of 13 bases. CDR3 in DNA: TGTGCCTGGAGTGGTGGAGGAGCGGGGACCCAGTACTTC. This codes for CAWSGGGAGTQYF. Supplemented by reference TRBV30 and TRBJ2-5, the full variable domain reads SQTIHQWPATLVQPVGSPLSLECTVEGTSNPNLYWYRQAAGRGLQLLFYSVGIGQISSEVPQNLSASRPQDRQFILSSKKLLLSDSGFYLCAWSGGGAGTQYFGPGTRLLVL.

The CDR3 protein is CASEISTGELFF. As DNA, the CDR3 is TGTGCCAGCGAGATTAGCACCGGGGAGCTGTTTTTT. The chain uses TRBV3-1 (or the pseudogene TRBV3-2) and TRBJ2-2; D gene ambiguous. The V and J ends lost 8 bases and 4 bases respectively, with 8 bases between them. This CDR3 contains 12 residues. CDR1 and CDR2 (germline): LGHDT, YNNKEL (reference sequence).

CDR3 nucleotides: TGTGCCAGCAGCTTGCGGGGAGAAACTGAAGCTTTCTTT. Its translation is CASSLRGETEAFF. This sequence joins TRBV5-6 and TRBJ1-1; D is undetermined. The length of the CDR3 is 13 residues. The V and J ends lost 1 base and 5 bases respectively, with 9 bases between them. Germline lookup yields CDR1 SGHDT and CDR2 YYEEEE. The full variable domain, in which reference TRBV5-6 and TRBJ1-1 provide the parts outside the CDR3, is DAGVTQSPTHLIKTRGQQVTLRCSPKSGHDTVSWYQQALGQGPQFIFQYYEEEERQRGNFPDRFSGHQFPNYSSELNVNALLLGDSALYLCASSLRGETEAFFGQGTRLTVV.

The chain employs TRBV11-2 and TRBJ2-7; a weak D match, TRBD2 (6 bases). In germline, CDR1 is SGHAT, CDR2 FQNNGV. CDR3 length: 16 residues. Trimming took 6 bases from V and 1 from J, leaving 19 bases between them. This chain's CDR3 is CASRPIKGLISYEQYF. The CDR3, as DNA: TGTGCCAGCAGACCCATTAAGGGACTCATATCCTACGAGCAGTACTTC.

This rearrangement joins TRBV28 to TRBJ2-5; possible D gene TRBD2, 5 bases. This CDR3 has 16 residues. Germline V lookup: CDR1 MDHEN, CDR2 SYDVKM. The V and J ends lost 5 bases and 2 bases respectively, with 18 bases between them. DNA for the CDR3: TGTGCCAGCAGTCGAATAACCGGGAAGACTCAAGAGACCCAGTACTTC. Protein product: CASSRITGKTQETQYF.

This CDR3 is CASSLRQGAGGELFF. Here the CDR3 DNA reads TGTGCCAGCAGCTTACGACAGGGGGCTGGCGGGGAGCTGTTTTTT. The chain carries TRBV7-2 and TRBJ2-2; TRBD1 aligns across 10 bases. After removal of 2 bases from V and 7 bases from J, the junction contained 4 bases not matched to a gene. In germline, CDR1 is SGHTA, CDR2 FQGNSA. The CDR3 has 15 amino acids.

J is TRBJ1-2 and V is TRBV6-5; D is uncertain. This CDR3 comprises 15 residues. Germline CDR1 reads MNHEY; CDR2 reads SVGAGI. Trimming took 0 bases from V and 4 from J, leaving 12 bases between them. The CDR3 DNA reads TGTGCCAGCAGTTACTCGTTGCTAACTACCTATGGCTACACCTTC. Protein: CASSYSLLTTYGYTF.

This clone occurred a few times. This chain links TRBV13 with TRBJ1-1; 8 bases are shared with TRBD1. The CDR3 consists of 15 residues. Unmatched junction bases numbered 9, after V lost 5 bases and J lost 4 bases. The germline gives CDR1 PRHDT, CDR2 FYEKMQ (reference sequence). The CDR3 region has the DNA TGTGCCAGCAGCCAGAAGACAGGGGCGGGCACTGAAGCTTTCTTT. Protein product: CASSQKTGAGTEAFF. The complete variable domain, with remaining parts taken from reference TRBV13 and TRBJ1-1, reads AAGVIQSPRHLIKEKRETATLKCYPIPRHDTVYWYQQGPGQDPQFLISFYEKMQSDKGSIPDRFSAQQFSDYHSELNMSSLELGDSALYFCASSQKTGAGTEAFFGQGTRLTVV.

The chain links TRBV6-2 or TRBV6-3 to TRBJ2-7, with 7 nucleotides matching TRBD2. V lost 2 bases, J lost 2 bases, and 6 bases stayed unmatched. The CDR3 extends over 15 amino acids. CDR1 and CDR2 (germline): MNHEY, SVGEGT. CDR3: CASSYLGTMAYEQYF. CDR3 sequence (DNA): TGTGCCAGCAGTTACCTTGGGACTATGGCCTACGAGCAGTACTTC.